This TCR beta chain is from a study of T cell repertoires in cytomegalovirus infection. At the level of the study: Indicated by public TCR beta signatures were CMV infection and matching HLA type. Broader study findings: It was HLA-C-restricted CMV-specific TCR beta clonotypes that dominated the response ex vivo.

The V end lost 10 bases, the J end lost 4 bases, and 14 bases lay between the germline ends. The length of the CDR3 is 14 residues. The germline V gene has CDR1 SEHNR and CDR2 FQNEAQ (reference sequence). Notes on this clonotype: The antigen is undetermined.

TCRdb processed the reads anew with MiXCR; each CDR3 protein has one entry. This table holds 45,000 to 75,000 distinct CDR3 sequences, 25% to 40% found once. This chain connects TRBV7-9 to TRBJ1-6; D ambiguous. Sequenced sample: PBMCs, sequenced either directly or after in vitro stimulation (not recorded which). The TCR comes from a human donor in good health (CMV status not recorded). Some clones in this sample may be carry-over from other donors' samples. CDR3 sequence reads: CATEESGYNSPLHF. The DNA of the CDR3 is TGTGCCACCGAGGAATCGGGTTATAATTCACCCCTCCACTTT.